This entry describes one T cell receptor (beta chain). This entry belongs to a study of sequential checkpoint blockade in melanoma. Profiling relied on immunoSEQ multiplex PCR, and the TCRdb table lists in-frame clones only, not all of them. The sample holds approximately 37,000 clones, more than 25% seen once. Indicated treatment: randomized to nivolumab then ipilimumab (arm A) or the reverse (arm B). The clonotype comes from a human donor with melanoma. The sample was tumor tissue (inferred from file names), taken from a patient given nivolumab and ipilimumab in sequence.

CDR3 region: CASSPAGAGGYTDTQYF. CDR3 coding DNA: TGCGCCAGCAGCCCCGCTGGAGCGGGGGGGTACACAGATACGCAGTATTTT. The gene calls are TRBV5-1 and TRBJ2-3; the match to TRBD2 covers 10 bases. The V segment lost 4 bases and the J segment 2 bases; nucleotides outside the gene matches: 10. CDR3 length: 17 amino acids. The germline CDR1 and CDR2 sequences are SGHRS and YFSETQ.